The 15 T cell receptor beta chains given below trace back to one sample, sequenced in a study of regulatory T cells in long-lasting Graves disease. Time point noted: persistent/refractory GD, antithyroid drugs over 5 years with positive TRAb. Extracted RNA from PBMCs served as the source of the TCR library. Researchers made TCR beta libraries by using iRepertoire HTBI primers and running Arm-PCR on CDR3 regions. TCRdb used MiXCR to reprocess the multiplex PCR reads, holding one entry per CDR3 protein. The sample lists approximately 440,000 distinct CDR3 sequences; roughly a quarter were seen once. The specimen was peripheral blood mononuclear cells (PBMCs), collected when the disease was refractory, from a patient treated with antithyroid drugs. All receptors derive from a female donor with Graves disease.

In its sample, this clonotype was seen many times. This chain connects TRBV2 to TRBJ2-2, with 9 bases that match TRBD2. Germline V lookup: CDR1 SNHLY, CDR2 FYNNEI. The CDR3 runs to 15 residues. The J segment lost 7 bases and the V segment lost 2 bases, leaving 5 bases of the junction unmatched. CDR3 nucleotide sequence: TGTGCCAGCAGTGAACGCGGGAGGGCTGGCGGGGAGCTGTTTTTT. This codes for CASSERGRAGGELFF.

This clonotype was counted at least ten times. The chain couples TRBV2 to TRBJ2-2; no clear D. Germline values: CDR1 SNHLY, CDR2 FYNNEI. CDR3 length: 11 amino acids. V was pared by 6 bases and J by 8 bases, with 7 bases between. CDR3 coding DNA: TGTGCCAGCAGCCCCGAGGGGGAGCTGTTTTTT. Its translation is CASSPEGELFF.

This clonotype was counted ten times or more. The chain is built from TRBV7-2 and TRBJ1-2, with D uncertain. The CDR3 spans 14 residues. Trimming cost V 1 base and J 1 base, with 7 bases left between them. CDR1 and CDR2 (germline): SGHTA, FQGNSA. In DNA, the CDR3 is TGTGCCAGCAGCTTAGGTGTCAGTAACTATGGCTACACCTTC. It specifies CASSLGVSNYGYTF.

The CDR3 reads CASSTDPTGFRQPQHF. CDR3 nucleotide sequence: TGTGCCAGTAGTACAGATCCGACAGGGTTCCGTCAGCCCCAGCATTTT. This chain joins TRBV19 and TRBJ1-5; 7 bases line up with TRBD1. This CDR3 is built from 16 residues. After removal of 4 bases from V and 6 bases from J, the junction contained 12 bases not matched to a gene. Germline-derived CDR1 and CDR2 are LNHDA and SQIVND (reference sequence).

The genes are TRBV11-1 and TRBJ2-7, with 7 bases matching TRBD1. V shed 5 bases and J 2 bases; nucleotides not matched to a gene: 9. The CDR3 spans 15 residues. Germline V lookup: CDR1 SGHAT, CDR2 FQDESV (reference sequence). The CDR3 here is CASSPRTGSTYEQYF. The DNA of the CDR3 is TGTGCCAGCAGCCCGCGGACAGGTTCTACCTACGAGCAGTACTTC.

This sequence joins TRBV29-1 and TRBJ1-2; 8 bases match TRBD1. V gave up 4 bases and J gave up 8 bases; unmatched junction bases: 9. Germline-derived CDR1 and CDR2 are SQVTM and ANQGSEA. This CDR3 is built from 13 residues. CDR3 sequence (DNA): TGCAGCGTTGCCCGACAGGGGATAGGGGGCTACACCTTC. This encodes CSVARQGIGGYTF.

The chain has TRBV3-1 and TRBJ1-1, with D unclear. The CDR3 extends over 11 amino acids. The germline V gene encodes CDR1 LGHDT and CDR2 YNNKEL (reference sequence). V was cut by 3 bases and J by 4 bases, with 3 bases left in between. DNA of the CDR3: TGTGCCAGCAGCCAGTCCACTGAAGCTTTCTTT. Translated: CASSQSTEAFF.

This clonotype was detected ten times or more. This rearrangement joins TRBV2 to TRBJ2-7, with D unresolved. The germline V and J ends were trimmed by 1 base and 7 bases, with 11 bases remaining between them. Germline CDR1 and CDR2: SNHLY and FYNNEI. CDR3 length: 13 residues. The CDR3 protein is CASSEGAVWEQYF. In DNA form, the CDR3 reads TGTGCCAGCAGTGAAGGAGCAGTATGGGAGCAGTACTTC.

The table lists this clonotype with many counts. The chain is built from TRBV6-5 and TRBJ2-7; 10 bases are a match to TRBD2. In germline, CDR1 is MNHEY, CDR2 SVGAGI. V shed 4 bases, J shed 0 bases, and the junction held 6 bases outside the gene matches. The CDR3 loop spans 16 amino acids. CDR3 in amino acids: CASSSAGTSVSYEQYF. In DNA, the CDR3 is TGTGCCAGCAGTTCCGCCGGGACTAGCGTCTCCTACGAGCAGTACTTC.

J is TRBJ2-7 and V is TRBV7-2; D remains ambiguous. Germline-derived CDR1 and CDR2 are SGHTA and FQGNSA. V lost 5 bases, J lost 0 bases, and 14 bases lay in between. This CDR3 spans 15 amino acids. Here the CDR3 reads CASSPRQLHSYEQYF. The DNA for the CDR3 is TGTGCCAGCAGCCCCCGACAATTACACTCCTACGAGCAGTACTTC. Full variable domain (missing parts from reference TRBV7-2 and TRBJ2-7): GAGVSQSPSNKVTEKGKDVELRCDPISGHTALYWYRQSLGQGLEFLIYFQGNSAPDKSGLPSDRFSAERTGGSVSTLTIQRTQQEDSAVYLCASSPRQLHSYEQYFGPGTRLTVT.

This clonotype was picked up many times. The J gene is TRBJ2-4, the V gene TRBV5-1, with 12 bases lining up with TRBD2. Trimming removed 4 bases from V and 8 bases from J; junction bases left unmatched: 10. The germline gives CDR1 SGHRS, CDR2 YFSETQ. The CDR3 is 16 amino acids. CDR3 region: CASSPWTSGISHIQYF. The CDR3 DNA is TGCGCCAGCAGCCCTTGGACTAGCGGGATTAGTCACATTCAGTACTTC.

The chain has TRBV9 and TRBJ2-7, with D perhaps matching TRBD1 (6 bases). The CDR3 runs to 14 residues. Deletions cut 4 bases from V and 4 bases from J, with 15 bases between. Germline CDR1 and CDR2: SGDLS and YYNGEE. The CDR3: CASSQGSIGYEQYF. The CDR3 nucleotides are TGTGCCAGCAGCCAGGGGTCCATCGGGTACGAGCAGTACTTC.

DNA of the CDR3: TGTGCCAGCCGCCAGGGACAGGGTATCTACGAGCAGTACTTC. Amino acid sequence: CASRQGQGIYEQYF. The chain is built from TRBV2 and TRBJ2-7, with TRBD1 matching 9 bases. CDR3 length: 14 amino acids. Germline V gives CDR1 SNHLY, CDR2 FYNNEI. The V and J ends lost 8 bases and 3 bases, in that order; junction bases with no gene match: 8.

The J gene is TRBJ2-6, the V gene TRBV9; possible D gene TRBD1, 6 bases. CDR1 is SGDLS, CDR2 YYNGEE, per germline. CDR3 length equals 15 residues. V was shortened by 0 bases and J by 4 bases, with 8 bases between the two germline ends. CDR3 sequence: CASSVEGVGANVLTF. The CDR3 bases are TGTGCCAGCAGCGTAGAGGGGGTCGGGGCCAACGTCCTGACTTTC.

Regarding this clonotype: This probably arose from a read error, given a far larger clone one base away. The chain recombines TRBV7-9 with TRBJ2-5; TRBD2 is a possible D gene (7 bases). CDR1 and CDR2 (germline): SEHNR, FQNEAQ (reference sequence). The length of the CDR3 is 14 residues. The ends were cut back, 6 bases at V and 7 bases at J, with 18 bases in the middle. The DNA of the CDR3 is TGTGCCAGCAGTACGAACGGGGGGCTGGGGACCCAGTACTTC. Its protein product is CASSTNGGLGTQYF.